This is a list of T cell receptor beta chains from one sample in a study of identical twins. TCRdb ran MiXCR on the 5' RACE reads and lists one entry per CDR3 protein. Among a few hundred thousand distinct CDR3 sequences listed, 9% to 10% were seen once. The sample was also linked to a second study, of yellow fever vaccine responses in identical twins.

The specimen sequenced was PBMCs. These receptors were collected from a woman aged 18 to 35 in good health. CDR3s include the opening cysteine and the closing phenylalanine or tryptophan. D genes are given only for firm matches. Part of the rows lack a size; the others show once, few, many or a class for expanded clones.

CDR3	DNA	size	J	V	D
CSARAPDKAPNF	TGCAGTGCTAGGGCCCCAGACAAAGCTCCAAACTTC	many	TRBJ2-7	TRBV20-1	.
CSARVTFFYEQYF	TGCAGTGCTAGAGTTACGTTTTTCTACGAGCAGTACTTC	few	TRBJ2-7	TRBV20-1	.
CASSLERSSGTLEQYF	TGTGCCAGCAGTTTAGAGCGTAGTAGCGGGACTTTAGAGCAGTACTTC	.	TRBJ2-7	TRBV27	TRBD2
CASSLGEWKQYF	TGTGCCAGCAGCTTAGGAGAGTGGAAGCAGTACTTC	.	TRBJ2-7	TRBV11-1	.
CSATRGTGELFF	TGCAGTGCGACAAGGGGTACCGGGGAGCTGTTTTTT	.	TRBJ2-2	TRBV20-1	.
CSANALASGELFF	TGCAGTGCCAACGCACTAGCGAGCGGGGAGCTGTTTTTT	few	TRBJ2-2	TRBV20-1	TRBD2
CASSVRTEEYYGYTF	TGTGCCAGCAGCGTCCGGACGGAGGAATACTATGGCTACACCTTC	few	TRBJ1-2	TRBV3-1	.
CSALQDYEQYF	TGCAGTGCATTACAGGACTACGAGCAGTACTTC	.	TRBJ2-7	TRBV20-1	.
CASGSEGLLMFF	TGTGCCAGCGGCTCGGAGGGGTTATTAATGTTTTTT	few	TRBJ1-4	TRBV12-3/TRBV12-4	.
CASSLGGGGDTQYF	TGTGCCAGCAGCTTAGGTGGGGGTGGAGATACGCAGTATTTT	many	TRBJ2-3	TRBV7-8	.
CSAAGTEAGGFAVYEQYF	TGCAGCGCGGCCGGGACCGAGGCGGGAGGTTTCGCGGTGTACGAGCAGTACTTC	few	TRBJ2-7	TRBV29-1	TRBD2
CASGLGAPGLGGETQYF	TGTGCTAGTGGTTTGGGCGCCCCGGGACTAGGCGGAGAGACCCAGTACTTC	many	TRBJ2-5	TRBV12-5	TRBD2
CSARDKEPDRGTDTQYF	TGCAGTGCTAGAGATAAGGAGCCGGACCGAGGCACAGATACGCAGTATTTT	few	TRBJ2-3	TRBV20-1	.
CASSLEVGAGSNQETQYF	TGCGCCAGCAGCTTGGAAGTCGGGGCAGGGAGTAACCAAGAGACCCAGTACTTC	.	TRBJ2-5	TRBV5-1	.
CSARSLAGLYEQYF	TGCAGTGCTAGATCACTAGCGGGGCTCTACGAGCAGTACTTC	.	TRBJ2-7	TRBV20-1	TRBD2
CASSLVNQGGSGELFF	TGCGCCAGCAGCTTGGTGAACCAGGGGGGCTCCGGGGAGCTGTTTTTT	few	TRBJ2-2	TRBV5-1	.
CASSTGQGPYGYTF	TGTGCCAGCTCAACGGGACAGGGACCCTATGGCTACACCTTC	.	TRBJ1-2	TRBV18	TRBD1
CASSFAGEAYEQYF	TGTGCCAGCAGTTTCGCAGGGGAGGCCTACGAGCAGTACTTC	few	TRBJ2-7	TRBV27	.
CASSLSGLAEQETQYF	TGCGCCAGCAGCTTGTCGGGACTAGCGGAACAAGAGACCCAGTACTTC	.	TRBJ2-5	TRBV5-1	TRBD2
CASSFPGAGDNEQFF	TGTGCCAGCAGCTTTCCGGGGGCAGGGGACAATGAGCAGTTCTTC	few	TRBJ2-1	TRBV7-9	.
CASSQPGTGTFF	TGTGCCAGCAGCCAGCCTGGGACAGGGACTTTCTTT	few	TRBJ1-1	TRBV3-1	TRBD1
CASSGIDLAQFF	TGTGCCAGCAGTGGCATAGACTTAGCGCAGTTCTTC	.	TRBJ2-1	TRBV6-6	.
CASSQTRYQETQYF	TGTGCCAGCAGCCAAACTAGATACCAAGAGACCCAGTACTTC	many	TRBJ2-5	TRBV7-2	.
CASSKPLAGRVHEQFF	TGTGCCAGCAGCAAGCCACTAGCGGGGAGGGTCCATGAGCAGTTCTTC	.	TRBJ2-1	TRBV3-1	TRBD2
CASKSRDRGFYNEQFF	TGTGCCAGCAAATCCCGGGACAGGGGATTCTACAATGAGCAGTTCTTC	few	TRBJ2-1	TRBV6-1	TRBD1
CASSRPDDNSPLHF	TGTGCCAGCAGCCGACCGGACGATAATTCACCCCTCCACTTT	many	TRBJ1-6	TRBV7-2	.
CASSYYRGVNEQFF	TGTGCCAGCAGTTACTACCGGGGGGTCAATGAGCAGTTCTTC	.	TRBJ2-1	TRBV6-2/TRBV6-3	TRBD2
CASSKQGPMNTEAFF	TGTGCCAGCAGTAAACAGGGTCCCATGAACACTGAAGCTTTCTTT	.	TRBJ1-1	TRBV27	.
CASSLVSVAGLTDTQYF	TGTGCCAGCAGCTTGGTTTCGGTAGCGGGGCTCACAGATACGCAGTATTTT	few	TRBJ2-3	TRBV11-2	TRBD2
CASSYGRGGRVGETQYF	TGTGCCAGCAGTTACGGCCGGGGCGGTAGGGTTGGAGAGACCCAGTACTTC	.	TRBJ2-5	TRBV6-2/TRBV6-3	.
CASSESLYQPQHF	TGTGCCAGCAGCGAAAGTCTCTATCAGCCCCAGCATTTT	many	TRBJ1-5	TRBV14	.
CASSHRTGKDEQFF	TGTGCCAGCAGCCACCGGACAGGGAAGGATGAGCAGTTCTTC	.	TRBJ2-1	TRBV7-9	TRBD1
CASSLRITGGDDNEQFF	TGCGCCAGCAGCTTACGTATTACAGGGGGCGATGACAATGAGCAGTTCTTC	few	TRBJ2-1	TRBV5-1	TRBD1
CASFSHSGANVLTF	TGTGCCAGCTTTTCTCACTCTGGGGCCAACGTCCTGACTTTC	.	TRBJ2-6	TRBV12-3/TRBV12-4	.
CSALGNRGQTQYF	TGCAGTGCCCTCGGGAACAGGGGGCAGACCCAGTACTTC	many	TRBJ2-5	TRBV20-1	TRBD1
CASRRGANEKLFF	TGTGCCAGCAGGCGAGGGGCTAATGAAAAACTGTTTTTT	few	TRBJ1-4	TRBV6-1	.
CASSSPATYYNSPLHF	TGTGCCAGCAGCTCCCCGGCTACATACTATAATTCACCCCTCCACTTT	few	TRBJ1-6	TRBV7-8	.
CSVVRTSGSAQYF	TGCAGCGTTGTCCGAACTAGCGGGAGCGCGCAGTACTTC	many	TRBJ2-7	TRBV29-1	TRBD2
CASSLGGRAGEQYF	TGTGCCAGCAGCCTCGGGGGGAGGGCCGGCGAGCAGTACTTC	many	TRBJ2-7	TRBV7-2	TRBD2
CASSSSGGLSGNSPLHF	TGTGCCAGCAGTTCCTCAGGGGGTCTTTCGGGGAATTCACCCCTCCACTTT	many	TRBJ1-6	TRBV12-3/TRBV12-4	TRBD1
CATSRDPSASDSTEAFF	TGTGCCACCAGCAGAGATCCCTCCGCTTCGGATTCCACTGAAGCTTTCTTT	.	TRBJ1-1	TRBV15	.
CASSPSGGTGDEQFF	TGTGCCAGCAGCCCTAGCGGGGGCACGGGGGATGAGCAGTTCTTC	.	TRBJ2-1	TRBV7-9	TRBD2
CSVSTHSYEQYF	TGCAGCGTCTCTACGCACTCCTACGAGCAGTACTTC	many	TRBJ2-7	TRBV29-1	.
CASNFPLRGEQYF	TGTGCCAGCAACTTCCCGCTTAGAGGGGAGCAGTACTTC	.	TRBJ2-7	TRBV28	.
CASSLNGRADTQYF	TGTGCCAGCAGTTTAAACGGGAGGGCAGATACGCAGTATTTT	many	TRBJ2-3	TRBV28	TRBD2
CASGSIGPYNEQFF	TGTGCCAGCGGGTCCATAGGGCCCTACAATGAGCAGTTCTTC	few	TRBJ2-1	TRBV7-2	.
CASSLTSGGLGTGELFF	TGTGCCAGCAGCCTGACTAGCGGGGGGCTGGGCACCGGGGAGCTGTTTTTT	many	TRBJ2-2	TRBV12-3/TRBV12-4	TRBD2
CASSATVAQGADTQYF	TGCGCCAGCAGTGCTACCGTAGCTCAGGGCGCAGATACGCAGTATTTT	many	TRBJ2-3	TRBV10-1	.
CASSLQGAHTEAFF	TGTGCCAGCAGTTTACAGGGGGCCCACACTGAAGCTTTCTTT	few	TRBJ1-1	TRBV6-5	TRBD1
CSVPISGQGEFGYTF	TGCAGCGTTCCGATTTCGGGACAGGGGGAATTTGGCTACACCTTC	few	TRBJ1-2	TRBV29-1	TRBD1
CASSKLSGHGMSSYNEQFF	TGTGCCAGCAGCAAACTTAGTGGGCATGGGATGAGCTCCTACAATGAGCAGTTCTTC	.	TRBJ2-1	TRBV11-1	.
CASSFSGANQPQHF	TGTGCCAGCAGCTTTTCAGGGGCGAATCAGCCCCAGCATTTT	many	TRBJ1-5	TRBV7-2	.
CASSTTGITEAFF	TGCGCCAGCAGCACCACAGGGATAACTGAAGCTTTCTTT	.	TRBJ1-1	TRBV5-1	.
CASTPGGRDTQYF	TGTGCCAGCACCCCGGGAGGTCGAGATACGCAGTATTTT	few	TRBJ2-3	TRBV27	TRBD2
CSVLTLGYSGETQYF	TGCAGCGTTCTTACGTTAGGGTATTCCGGGGAGACCCAGTACTTC	many	TRBJ2-5	TRBV29-1	.